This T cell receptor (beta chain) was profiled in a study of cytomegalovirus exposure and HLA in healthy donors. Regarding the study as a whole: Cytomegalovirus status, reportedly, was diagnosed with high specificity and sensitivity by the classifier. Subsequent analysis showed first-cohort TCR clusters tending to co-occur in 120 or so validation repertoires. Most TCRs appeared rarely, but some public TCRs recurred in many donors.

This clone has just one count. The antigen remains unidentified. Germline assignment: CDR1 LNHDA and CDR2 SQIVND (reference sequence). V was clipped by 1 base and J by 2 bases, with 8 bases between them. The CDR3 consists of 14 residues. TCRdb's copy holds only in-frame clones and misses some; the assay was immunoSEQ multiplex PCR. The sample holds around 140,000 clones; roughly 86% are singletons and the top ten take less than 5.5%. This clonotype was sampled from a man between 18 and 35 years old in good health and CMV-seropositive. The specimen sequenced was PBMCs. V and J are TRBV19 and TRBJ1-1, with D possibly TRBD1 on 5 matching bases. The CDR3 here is CASSIVQGNTEAFF. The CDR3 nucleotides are TGTGCCAGTAGTATAGTTCAGGGCAACACTGAAGCTTTCTTT.